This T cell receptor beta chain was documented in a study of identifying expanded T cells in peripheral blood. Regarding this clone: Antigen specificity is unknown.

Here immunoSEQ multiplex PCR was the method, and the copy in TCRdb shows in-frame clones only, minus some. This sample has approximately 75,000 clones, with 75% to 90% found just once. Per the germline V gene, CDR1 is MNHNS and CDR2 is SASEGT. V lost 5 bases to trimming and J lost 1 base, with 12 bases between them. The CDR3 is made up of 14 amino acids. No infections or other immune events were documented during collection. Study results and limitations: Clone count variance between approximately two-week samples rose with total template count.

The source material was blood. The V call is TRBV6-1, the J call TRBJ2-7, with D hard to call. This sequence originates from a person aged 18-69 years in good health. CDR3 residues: CASSIGIMSYEQYF. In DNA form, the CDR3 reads TGTGCCAGCAGTATTGGGATAATGTCCTACGAGCAGTACTTC.